Shown below are 27 T cell receptor beta chains from a single sample sequenced in a study of CD4 T cells in relation to SARS-CoV-2 and coronaviruses. Their antigens remain unidentified. Here immunoSEQ multiplex PCR was the method, and the copy in TCRdb shows in-frame clones only, minus some. The table shows over 35,000 clones, with under 80% occurring only once. The sequencing input was memory CD4+ T cells from PBMCs, cultured in vitro. The receptors stem from an adult with COVID-19.

The V call is TRBV3-1 (or the pseudogene TRBV3-2), the J call TRBJ2-3; D might be TRBD2 (5 bases). The germline CDR1 and CDR2 sequences are LGHDT and YNNKEL (reference sequence). V lost 10 bases, J lost 3 bases, and 17 bases lay in between. The CDR3 runs to 14 residues. The CDR3 DNA sequence: TGTGCCACTGCCGGGAATGGGCTGACAGATACGCAGTATTTT. Protein product: CATAGNGLTDTQYF.

The rearrangement links TRBV10-3 to TRBJ1-4; TRBD1 aligns across 8 bases. Germline CDR1 and CDR2: ENHRY and SYGVKD. This CDR3 is built from 15 residues. Trimming took 2 bases from V and 3 from J; bases not matched to a gene: 2. The CDR3 spells CAISERTGPNEKLFF. Here the CDR3 DNA reads TGTGCCATCAGTGAGAGGACAGGGCCTAATGAAAAACTGTTTTTT.

The rearrangement joins TRBV6-5 to TRBJ2-7, with a weak D call TRBD2 (6 bases). Germline V CDR1 and CDR2: MNHEY, SVGAGI. This CDR3 has 13 amino acids. V was cut by 7 bases and J by 2 bases, with 12 bases left in between. In DNA, the CDR3 is TGTGCCAGCACCGCGGGACCAACCTACGAGCAGTACTTC. Amino acids: CASTAGPTYEQYF.

V and J are TRBV24-1 and TRBJ2-2; no definite D call. V was clipped by 3 bases and J by 8 bases, with 18 bases between them. There are 16 residues in the CDR3. Germline CDR1 reads KGHDR; CDR2 reads SFDVKD. For the CDR3, the DNA is TGTGCCACCAGTGATCTCTACGCACCTCTCGAAGGGGAGCTGTTTTTT. Its protein is CATSDLYAPLEGELFF.

V and J are TRBV7-3 and TRBJ2-1; the match to TRBD1 covers 7 bases. Germline-derived CDR1 and CDR2 are SGHTA and FQGTGA. The CDR3 sequence is 15 residues long. The junction had 10 bases not matched to a gene; V was cut back by 5 bases and J by 6 bases. The CDR3: CASSGQVILGNEQFF. The CDR3, as DNA: TGTGCCAGCAGCGGACAGGTTATTCTTGGCAATGAGCAGTTCTTC.

The chain couples TRBV5-6 to TRBJ1-5; TRBD1 matches 12 bases. V lost 3 bases and J lost 2; bases outside the gene matches: 9. The length of the CDR3 is 18 residues. From germline, CDR1 is SGHDT and CDR2 YYEEEE. The CDR3 loop reads CASSYGTGGFTGNQPQHF. In DNA, the CDR3 is TGTGCCAGCAGCTACGGGACAGGGGGCTTTACGGGCAATCAGCCCCAGCATTTT.

J is TRBJ2-5 and V is TRBV18; D gene uncertain. Germline V lookup: CDR1 KGHSH, CDR2 LQKENI. Between the trimmed V and J ends, which lost 3 bases and 4 bases, there was a span of 12 bases. This CDR3 contains 14 residues. CDR3 region: CASSPGDNVETQYF. CDR3 in DNA: TGTGCCAGCTCACCCGGCGATAACGTAGAGACCCAGTACTTC.

The CDR3 nucleotides are TGTGCCAGCAGCTTAGTTAGGACTAGCGATGAGCAGTTCTTC. As protein: CASSLVRTSDEQFF. The chain uses TRBV7-2 and TRBJ2-1; TRBD2 matches 9 bases. The CDR3 consists of 14 residues. Germline V lookup: CDR1 SGHTA, CDR2 FQGNSA. V shed 1 base, J shed 8 bases, and the junction held 3 bases outside the gene matches.

The chain carries TRBV11-2 and TRBJ2-5; possibly TRBD1 for D (5 bases). CDR1 SGHAT and CDR2 FQNNGV come from the germline V gene. V dropped 5 bases and J dropped 5 bases, with 18 bases sitting between them. The CDR3 runs to 15 residues. In DNA, the CDR3 is TGTGCCAGCAGCCAAGGGGTAGCCCTCCGGGAGACCCAGTACTTC. Translation: CASSQGVALRETQYF.

This clone has a handful of counts. The chain recombines TRBV7-2 with TRBJ2-2; D is ambiguous. Trimming stripped 3 bases from V and 7 bases from J, with 9 bases between. Germline-derived CDR1 and CDR2 are SGHTA and FQGNSA. The CDR3 loop spans 13 amino acids. CDR3: CASSLDPNGELFF. CDR3 DNA: TGTGCCAGCAGCTTGGACCCCAACGGGGAGCTGTTTTTT.

This sequence joins TRBV7-2 and TRBJ2-1; D is unresolved. Germline CDR1 reads SGHTA; CDR2 reads FQGNSA. V was trimmed by 2 bases and J by 4 bases, leaving 12 bases between them. The CDR3 is made up of 15 amino acids. The CDR3 sequence: CASSLFTGSYNEQFF. CDR3 DNA: TGTGCCAGCAGCTTATTTACGGGTTCTTACAATGAGCAGTTCTTC. Using reference TRBV7-2 and TRBJ2-1 for the parts outside the CDR3, the full variable domain is GAGVSQSPSNKVTEKGKDVELRCDPISGHTALYWYRQSLGQGLEFLIYFQGNSAPDKSGLPSDRFSAERTGGSVSTLTIQRTQQEDSAVYLCASSLFTGSYNEQFFGPGTRLTVL.

The gene calls are TRBV19 and TRBJ2-3, with no clear D. The CDR3 consists of 14 residues. Looked up from germline, CDR1 is LNHDA and CDR2 is SQIVND (reference sequence). Trimming removed 1 base at V and 3 bases at J, with 8 bases between. The CDR3 region is CASSIVTDTDTQYF. The DNA for the CDR3 is TGTGCCAGTAGTATAGTAACGGATACAGATACGCAGTATTTT. Full variable domain (remainder filled in from reference TRBV19 and TRBJ2-3): DGGITQSPKYLFRKEGQNVTLSCEQNLNHDAMYWYRQDPGQGLRLIYYSQIVNDFQKGDIAEGYSVSREKKESFPLTVTSAQKNPTAFYLCASSIVTDTDTQYFGPGTRLTVL.

The chain joins TRBV24-1 to TRBJ1-5; TRBD1 is a possible D gene (6 bases). V lost 2 bases to trimming and J lost 5 bases, with 18 bases between them. This CDR3 spans 17 amino acids. Germline CDR1 KGHDR, CDR2 SFDVKD. DNA of the CDR3: TGTGCCACCAGTGATTCCACCCTACGAGGGGGGGATCAGCCCCAGCATTTT. Its translation: CATSDSTLRGGDQPQHF.

This clone was recorded a few times. V and J are TRBV4-1 and TRBJ1-1; D unclear. The CDR3 runs 15 residues. Trimming removed 1 base at V and 6 bases at J, with 15 bases between. Per the germline V gene, CDR1 is MGHRA and CDR2 is YSYEKL. The CDR3 protein is CASSQALGRRSEAFF. The DNA of the CDR3 is TGCGCCAGCAGCCAAGCCCTGGGCAGGAGATCTGAAGCTTTCTTT.

The chain joins TRBV24-1 to TRBJ2-5; TRBD2 might be the D (5 bases). This CDR3 is 17 amino acids long. V gave up 4 bases and J gave up 1 base, with 18 bases separating them. Germline assignment: CDR1 KGHDR and CDR2 SFDVKD. The CDR3 bases are TGTGCCACCAGTGAGAGGAGGTCGGTCTTACTCCAAGAGACCCAGTACTTC. It is translated as CATSERRSVLLQETQYF.

V is TRBV5-4 and J is TRBJ2-7; no clear D. V was pared by 4 bases and J by 6 bases, with 17 bases between. This CDR3 comprises 14 residues. Germline V gene lookup returns CDR1 SGHNT and CDR2 YYREEE (reference sequence). The CDR3 nucleotides read TGTGCCAGCAGCCCCTATAGTCCTACCGGCGAGCAGTACTTC. This translates into CASSPYSPTGEQYF.

This chain joins TRBV19 and TRBJ2-3; 9 nucleotides agree with TRBD1. V dropped 3 bases and J dropped 8; count of bases not matched to a gene: 18. Per the germline V gene, CDR1 is LNHDA and CDR2 is SQIVND (reference sequence). The CDR3 spans 18 residues. CDR3 DNA sequence: TGTGCCAGTAGTATCCCCCCTGCCCGGACAGGGGAAGTGTCTACGCAGTATTTT. Translation: CASSIPPARTGEVSTQYF.

This chain joins TRBV18 and TRBJ2-5; unclear D gene. V lost 4 bases and J 3 bases, leaving 0 bases between the germline ends. There are 10 residues in the CDR3. CDR1 is KGHSH and CDR2 is LQKENI in the germline V gene. This CDR3 reads CASSQETQYF. For the CDR3, the DNA is TGTGCCAGCTCACAAGAGACCCAGTACTTC.

This clone is a singleton in its sample. V is TRBV28 and J is TRBJ2-3; D unclear. Germline V gene lookup returns CDR1 MDHEN and CDR2 SYDVKM. The CDR3 totals 17 residues. V was cut by 4 bases and J by 0 bases, with 17 bases left in between. The CDR3 is CASSSRRRRPSTDTQYF. CDR3 bases: TGTGCCAGCAGTTCTCGACGCCGGAGACCTAGCACAGATACGCAGTATTTT.

The chain links TRBV2 to TRBJ2-3; D may be TRBD2 (5 bases). The length of the CDR3 is 14 residues. The ends were cut back, 6 bases at V and 1 base at J, with 11 bases in the middle. From germline, CDR1 is SNHLY and CDR2 FYNNEI. The CDR3, as DNA: TGTGCCAGCAGCCGGGCCGGGGGCACAGATACGCAGTATTTT. It yields the protein CASSRAGGTDTQYF.

The rearrangement links TRBV12-3 or TRBV12-4 to TRBJ1-5; D perhaps matches TRBD1 (6 bases). CDR3 size: 13 residues. V gave up 5 bases and J gave up 5 bases, with 10 bases separating them. The CDR3 bases are TGTGCCAGCAGTCTGACAGGCCATCAGCCCCAGCATTTT. Translation: CASSLTGHQPQHF.

CDR3 sequence: CASSAERYEQYF. The CDR3 DNA reads as TGTGCCAGCAGCGCGGAAAGGTACGAGCAGTACTTC. The chain joins TRBV7-4 to TRBJ2-7; D unresolved. The CDR3 is 12 residues long. The V end lost 5 bases, the J end lost 4 bases, and 9 bases lay between the germline ends. Per the germline V gene, CDR1 is SGHVT and CDR2 is SQSDAQ.

The CDR3 DNA sequence: TGTGCCAGCAGTCTGGGACCGAAGAGCTCCTACGAGCAGTACTTC. Protein: CASSLGPKSSYEQYF. This chain uses TRBV27 with TRBJ2-7, with D perhaps TRBD1 or TRBD2 (5 bases each). CDR1 is MNHEY and CDR2 is SMNVEV in the germline V gene (reference sequence). CDR3 length equals 15 residues. Deletions cut 5 bases from V and 0 bases from J, with 14 bases between.

The chain joins TRBV5-4 to TRBJ2-2; TRBD2 agrees at 7 bases. The germline CDR1 and CDR2 sequences are SGHNT and YYREEE (reference sequence). CDR3 length equals 16 residues. V was clipped by 0 bases and J by 1 base; unmatched bases: 3. CDR3 nucleotide sequence: TGTGCCAGCAGCTTGGATCGGGGGGAGAACACCGGGGAGCTGTTTTTT. Translated, it gives CASSLDRGENTGELFF.

The chain employs TRBV24-1 and TRBJ2-1; D perhaps matches TRBD2 (6 bases). There are 18 residues in the CDR3. CDR1 is KGHDR and CDR2 is SFDVKD in the germline V gene. V shed 4 bases and J shed 4 bases, with 22 bases lying between them. CDR3 in amino acids: CATSDFRTTTGEYNEQFF. The DNA of the CDR3 is TGTGCCACCAGTGACTTTAGGACTACGACGGGGGAATACAATGAGCAGTTCTTC.

The V and J genes are TRBV9 and TRBJ1-3; no definite D call. V was shortened by 4 bases and J by 2 bases, with 16 bases between the two germline ends. From germline, CDR1 is SGDLS and CDR2 YYNGEE. This CDR3 has 16 amino acids. CDR3 region: CASSYNVGYAGNTIYF. CDR3 in DNA: TGTGCCAGCAGCTACAACGTGGGGTATGCTGGAAACACCATATATTTT.

This clone has only one observation. The gene calls are TRBV5-6 and TRBJ2-7, with D hard to call. This CDR3 has 14 residues. The V end lost 0 bases, the J end lost 0 bases, and 7 bases lay between the germline ends. CDR1 is SGHDT and CDR2 is YYEEEE in the germline V gene. The CDR3 DNA sequence: TGTGCCAGCAGCTTGGATTTTCCCTCCTACGAGCAGTACTTC. Encoded protein: CASSLDFPSYEQYF.